This passage covers 29 T cell receptor beta chains from one sample sequenced in a study of PD-1 blockade in classical Hodgkin lymphoma. Time point noted: cycle 4 day 1 (C4D1), after six to seven weeks of nivolumab. Each patient relapsed following autologous stem cell transplantation, and prior brentuximab vedotin exposure differed. Negative magnetic selection isolated CD4+ T cells from thawed PBMCs. Produced via immunoSEQ multiplex PCR; TCRdb's table is partial and in-frame only. The sample has tens of thousands of clones; about 94% are singletons. The sample here was CD4+ T cells from blood, taken before the fourth cycle of nivolumab. Receptor source: a human donor with classical Hodgkin lymphoma.

The chain links TRBV19 to TRBJ1-2, with TRBD1 identical over 7 bases. Germline CDR1 LNHDA, CDR2 SQIVND (reference sequence). The CDR3 extends over 16 amino acids. J gave up 4 bases and V 4 bases, and 12 bases lay outside the gene matches. The CDR3 DNA sequence: TGTGCCAGTAGTAGTACCAGGGACAGTAGACGCTATGGCTACACCTTC. This translates into CASSSTRDSRRYGYTF. The variable domain in full, with the rest retrieved from reference TRBV19 and TRBJ1-2, is DGGITQSPKYLFRKEGQNVTLSCEQNLNHDAMYWYRQDPGQGLRLIYYSQIVNDFQKGDIAEGYSVSREKKESFPLTVTSAQKNPTAFYLCASSSTRDSRRYGYTFGSGTRLTVV.

This chain uses TRBV10-3 with TRBJ2-5; D unclear. Trimming cost V 8 bases and J 2 bases, with 12 bases left between them. The CDR3 sequence is 13 residues long. Germline CDR1 reads ENHRY; CDR2 reads SYGVKD. CDR3 amino acids: CAIGMSGQETQYF. Written as DNA, the CDR3 is TGTGCCATCGGTATGTCGGGTCAAGAGACCCAGTACTTC.

V and J are TRBV19 and TRBJ2-5; 9 bases are a match to TRBD1. Trimming at V came to 1 base and at J to 5 bases, leaving 8 bases not matched to a gene. The length of the CDR3 is 16 residues. Germline CDR1 and CDR2: LNHDA and SQIVND (reference sequence). The CDR3 coding sequence is TGTGCCAGTAGTATAGTCCACAGGGGGCGCGGGGAGACCCAGTACTTC. This translates into CASSIVHRGRGETQYF.

This chain uses TRBV6-5 with TRBJ2-7; D is possibly TRBD2 (5 bases). Trimming pared 0 bases from V and 0 bases from J, leaving 12 bases between. The CDR3 has 16 residues. Germline values: CDR1 MNHEY, CDR2 SVGAGI. In nucleotides, the CDR3 is TGTGCCAGCAGTTACTCTCGAGGGATCCCCTCCTACGAGCAGTACTTC. As protein: CASSYSRGIPSYEQYF.

This chain connects TRBV5-1 to TRBJ2-6; the D is unclear. The germline CDR1 and CDR2 sequences are SGHRS and YFSETQ. V was pared by 6 bases and J by 0 bases, with 19 bases between. The CDR3 is 18 amino acids. The CDR3 region is CASNVIQATPSGANVLTF. CDR3 nucleotide sequence: TGCGCCAGCAATGTTATTCAAGCTACCCCCTCTGGGGCCAACGTCCTGACTTTC. The whole variable domain, remainder taken from reference TRBV5-1 and TRBJ2-6, is KAGVTQTPRYLIKTRGQQVTLSCSPISGHRSVSWYQQTPGQGLQFLFEYFSETQRNKGNFPGRFSGRQFSNSRSEMNVSTLELGDSALYLCASNVIQATPSGANVLTFGAGSRLTVL.

This clone was recorded once. The chain has TRBV5-6 and TRBJ1-1, with D unresolved. The length of the CDR3 is 14 residues. The V end was cut by 0 bases, the J end by 1 base, with 7 bases between. CDR1 is SGHDT and CDR2 is YYEEEE in the germline V gene. The CDR3 is CASSLERGNTEAFF. CDR3 DNA: TGTGCCAGCAGCTTGGAGCGGGGGAACACTGAAGCTTTCTTT.

This chain joins TRBV5-1 and TRBJ2-7, with D possibly being TRBD2 (6 bases). Per germline, CDR1 SGHRS and CDR2 YFSETQ. V lost 5 bases, J lost 3 bases, and 9 bases lay in between. This CDR3 spans 12 amino acids. This CDR3 is CASRGGNYEQYF. CDR3 nucleotide sequence: TGCGCCAGCAGGGGAGGCAACTACGAGCAGTACTTC.

CDR3 bases: TGTGCCATCAGTGAGGGGGGAGGGGAGGAGACCCAGTACTTC. This translates into CAISEGGGEETQYF. V is TRBV10-3 and J is TRBJ2-5; 7 bases fit TRBD2. V was clipped by 2 bases and J by 5 bases; unmatched bases: 5. Germline V gene lookup returns CDR1 ENHRY and CDR2 SYGVKD. The CDR3 sequence is 14 residues long.

The J gene is TRBJ2-7, the V gene TRBV18; 9 bases are a match to TRBD1. Germline loops: CDR1 KGHSH, CDR2 LQKENI. The V gene end was trimmed by 3 bases and the J gene end by 3 bases; junction bases not matched to a gene: 9. This CDR3 comprises 16 residues. The CDR3 bases are TGTGCCAGCTCACCTCAGGGACAGGGTGGGTTCTACGAGCAGTACTTC. Translation: CASSPQGQGGFYEQYF. The full variable domain, completed using reference TRBV18 and TRBJ2-7, is NAGVMQNPRHLVRRRGQEARLRCSPMKGHSHVYWYRQLPEEGLKFMVYLQKENIIDESGMPKERFSAEFPKEGPSILRIQQVVRGDSAAYFCASSPQGQGGFYEQYFGPGTRLTVT.

The chain couples TRBV6-1 to TRBJ1-2; tentative D call: TRBD1 (6 bases). CDR3 length equals 15 residues. The V gene's germline CDR1 is MNHNS and CDR2 SASEGT. The V end lost 6 bases, the J end lost 2 bases, and 16 bases lay between the germline ends. The DNA for the CDR3 is TGTGCCAGCAGCCCCGACCCCACAGGGAACTATGGCTACACCTTC. It codes for CASSPDPTGNYGYTF.

The rearrangement joins TRBV5-1 to TRBJ2-2, with D perhaps matching TRBD1 (5 bases). CDR3 size: 16 residues. Germline V CDR1 and CDR2: SGHRS, YFSETQ. Between the trimmed V and J ends, which lost 4 bases and 1 base, there was a span of 14 bases. The CDR3 sequence is CASSQTPTGNTGELFF. The CDR3 DNA follows: TGCGCCAGCAGCCAGACGCCTACAGGGAACACCGGGGAGCTGTTTTTT.

The chain carries TRBV5-1 and TRBJ2-5; 8 nucleotides line up with TRBD2. CDR3 size: 17 residues. V was clipped by 0 bases and J by 2 bases; unmatched bases: 9. Germline V CDR1 and CDR2: SGHRS, YFSETQ. CDR3 amino acids: CASSLGAGGLPQETQYF. CDR3 bases: TGCGCCAGCAGCTTGGGGGCGGGGGGCCTACCTCAAGAGACCCAGTACTTC.

J is TRBJ2-1 and V is TRBV7-8, with 8 bases that match TRBD2. Trimming took 4 bases from V and 3 from J; bases not matched to a gene: 17. CDR1 and CDR2 (germline): SGHVS, FQNEAQ. This CDR3 spans 19 amino acids. CDR3 DNA: TGTGCCAGCAGCTCGGGTAGGTTTGTCGGGAGGGGGGTCTACAATGAGCAGTTCTTC. As protein: CASSSGRFVGRGVYNEQFF.

For the CDR3, the DNA is TGTGCCAGCAGCCGCCGGGACAGGAGCTACGAGCAGTACTTC. Translating it yields CASSRRDRSYEQYF. The chain carries TRBV7-9 and TRBJ2-7; 8 nucleotides match TRBD1. Germline V gene data show CDR1 as SEHNR and CDR2 as FQNEAQ (reference sequence). The CDR3 loop spans 14 amino acids. The junction had 6 bases not matched to a gene; V was cut back by 5 bases and J by 3 bases.

The chain joins TRBV5-1 to TRBJ1-2; 7 bases agree with TRBD1. Germline V gene data show CDR1 as SGHRS and CDR2 as YFSETQ. CDR3 size: 14 residues. J was trimmed by 4 bases and V by 1 base; bases with no gene match: 4. The CDR3 region is CASSLTTGSYGYTF. The CDR3 DNA sequence: TGCGCCAGCAGCTTGACGACAGGGAGCTATGGCTACACCTTC. Complete variable domain (other parts from reference TRBV5-1 and TRBJ1-2): KAGVTQTPRYLIKTRGQQVTLSCSPISGHRSVSWYQQTPGQGLQFLFEYFSETQRNKGNFPGRFSGRQFSNSRSEMNVSTLELGDSALYLCASSLTTGSYGYTFGSGTRLTVV.

The V call is TRBV5-1, the J call TRBJ2-2; 7 bases fit TRBD1. The V gene's germline CDR1 is SGHRS and CDR2 YFSETQ. Trimming cost V 5 bases and J 8 bases; bases outside gene matches: 27. The CDR3 extends over 20 amino acids. The CDR3 sequence: CASRARTGPVLDPQAGELFF. CDR3 nucleotides: TGCGCCAGCAGGGCTAGGACAGGCCCAGTACTAGACCCCCAGGCGGGGGAGCTGTTTTTT.

This chain connects TRBV7-6 to TRBJ2-1, with D perhaps TRBD2 (5 bases). The CDR3 extends over 14 amino acids. V was cut by 0 bases and J by 9 bases, with 12 bases left in between. From germline, CDR1 is SGHVS and CDR2 FNYEAQ. This CDR3 reads CASSLARAPLEQFF. The CDR3 DNA is TGTGCCAGCAGCTTAGCGCGGGCTCCGCTTGAGCAGTTCTTC. Full variable domain (outside the CDR3, taken from reference TRBV7-6 and TRBJ2-1): GAGVSQSPRYKVTKRGQDVALRCDPISGHVSLYWYRQALGQGPEFLTYFNYEAQQDKSGLPNDRFSAERPEGSISTLTIQRTEQRDSAMYRCASSLARAPLEQFFGPGTRLTVL.

The rearrangement uses TRBV10-2 and TRBJ1-4; D gene unclear. Per germline, CDR1 WSHSY and CDR2 SAAADI. Deletions cut 2 bases from V and 8 bases from J, with 9 bases between. The CDR3 loop spans 13 amino acids. CDR3 residues: CASSEELGEKLFF. For the CDR3, the DNA is TGCGCCAGCAGTGAGGAACTCGGGGAAAAACTGTTTTTT.

The chain combines TRBV7-2 with TRBJ2-5, with D perhaps TRBD2 (5 bases). This CDR3 comprises 18 residues. Trimming cost V 0 bases and J 2 bases, with 19 bases left between them. Germline lookup yields CDR1 SGHTA and CDR2 FQGNSA. The CDR3, as DNA: TGTGCCAGCAGCTTAGCGACTTTCGGGATGTTTCTTCAAGAGACCCAGTACTTC. As protein: CASSLATFGMFLQETQYF.

The rearrangement links TRBV19 to TRBJ2-1; no clear D gene. The V gene's germline CDR1 is LNHDA and CDR2 SQIVND (reference sequence). CDR3 size: 15 residues. V lost 4 bases and J 7 bases, leaving 17 bases between the germline ends. CDR3 coding DNA: TGTGCCAGTAGTAAAACATCGAGTGCCGCGAATGAGCAGTTCTTC. Encoded protein: CASSKTSSAANEQFF.

CDR3 amino acids: CASSFFPRSNSNQPQHF. In DNA form, the CDR3 reads TGTGCCAGCAGCTTCTTTCCACGGTCTAATAGCAATCAGCCCCAGCATTTT. The chain joins TRBV7-6 to TRBJ1-5; no clear D gene. Germline V CDR1 and CDR2: SGHVS, FNYEAQ. Trimming stripped 3 bases from V and 0 bases from J, with 15 bases between. The CDR3 runs 17 residues.

The genes are TRBV5-6 and TRBJ2-6; D call uncertain. V was shortened by 5 bases and J by 1 base, with 4 bases between the two germline ends. Germline CDR1 is SGHDT and CDR2 is YYEEEE. This CDR3 is 13 amino acids long. The CDR3 nucleotides are TGTGCCAGCAGAGTGTCTGGGGCCAACGTCCTGACTTTC. Amino acid sequence: CASRVSGANVLTF.

This clone has a single count. The chain has TRBV11-2 and TRBJ2-1, with D unresolved. Per the germline V gene, CDR1 is SGHAT and CDR2 is FQNNGV. CDR3 length: 15 amino acids. Trimming removed 2 bases at V and 1 base at J, with 9 bases between. The CDR3 bases are TGTGCCAGCAGCTTAACCGCGTTATCCTACAATGAGCAGTTCTTC. Encoded protein: CASSLTALSYNEQFF.

This clone was detected once. The genes are TRBV5-1 and TRBJ2-3; 8 bases align to TRBD1. Germline V gene lookup returns CDR1 SGHRS and CDR2 YFSETQ. The CDR3 runs 16 residues. The V gene end was trimmed by 4 bases and the J gene end by 4 bases; junction bases not matched to a gene: 11. The CDR3 protein is CASSLPRTGIADTQYF. The CDR3 DNA is TGCGCCAGCAGCCTCCCTAGGACAGGGATTGCAGATACGCAGTATTTT.

The chain has TRBV5-6 and TRBJ1-4; D possibly corresponds to TRBD1 (5 bases). The V end was cut by 5 bases, the J end by 2 bases, with 10 bases between. The germline gives CDR1 SGHDT, CDR2 YYEEEE. The CDR3 runs 14 residues. CDR3 sequence (DNA): TGTGCCAGCAGTTATAGGGGTACTAATGAAAAACTGTTTTTT. It encodes CASSYRGTNEKLFF. Looking up the rest from reference TRBV5-6 and TRBJ1-4 gives the full variable domain: DAGVTQSPTHLIKTRGQQVTLRCSPKSGHDTVSWYQQALGQGPQFIFQYYEEEERQRGNFPDRFSGHQFPNYSSELNVNALLLGDSALYLCASSYRGTNEKLFFGSGTQLSVL.

The CDR3 reads CASSLPGQNYEQYF. CDR3 sequence (DNA): TGTGCCAGCAGTTTACCGGGACAAAACTACGAGCAGTACTTC. The chain links TRBV6-5 to TRBJ2-7, with D tentatively TRBD1 (6 bases). V was pared by 4 bases and J by 3 bases, with 13 bases between. This CDR3 is 14 amino acids long. Germline CDR1 MNHEY, CDR2 SVGAGI.

This chain uses TRBV19 with TRBJ2-4, with 13 nucleotides matching TRBD2. This CDR3 is built from 17 residues. Germline CDR1 LNHDA, CDR2 SQIVND (reference sequence). Germline trimming cut 4 bases from V and 3 bases from J; bases unmatched to any gene: 6. CDR3 amino acids: CASSTPGLAGYKNIQYF. For the CDR3, the DNA is TGTGCCAGTAGTACCCCGGGACTAGCGGGATACAAAAACATTCAGTACTTC.

The chain joins TRBV7-3 to TRBJ1-3, with D perhaps TRBD1 (6 bases). The CDR3 is 15 residues long. V dropped 5 bases and J dropped 2 bases, with 13 bases sitting between them. In germline, CDR1 is SGHTA, CDR2 FQGTGA. The CDR3 DNA reads as TGTGCCAGCAGCCGAACAGGGACACCTGGAAACACCATATATTTT. Its translation: CASSRTGTPGNTIYF.

The rearrangement uses TRBV27 and TRBJ2-7; TRBD1 aligns across 8 bases. In germline, CDR1 is MNHEY, CDR2 SMNVEV (reference sequence). The CDR3 totals 15 residues. Germline trimming cut 6 bases from V and 2 bases from J; bases unmatched to any gene: 9. CDR3 residues: CASRKPGGRTYEQYF. DNA of the CDR3: TGTGCCAGCAGAAAACCAGGGGGCCGTACCTACGAGCAGTACTTC.